The present T cell receptor beta chain was sequenced within a study of tumor-infiltrating lymphocytes in oesophageal squamous cell carcinoma. The length of the CDR3 is 16 residues. Germline CDR1 and CDR2: SGHTA and FQGTGA. TCRdb independently ran MiXCR on the PCR reads; one entry per CDR3 protein. The table records roughly 16,000 distinct CDR3 sequences, roughly 45% of them present only once. The sample taken for sequencing was blood. The clonotype originates from a female donor with esophageal squamous cell carcinoma. This sequence joins TRBV7-3 and TRBJ2-5; 9 bases line up with TRBD2. Gene TRBJ2-1 matches the end of the DNA better, so the J call may be wrong. The DNA for the CDR3 is TGTGCCAGCAGCCGCAAGGCGGGGGGGCCAAGGGATGAGCAGTTCTTC. Translated: CASSRKAGGPRDEQFF.